One sample yielded the 32 T cell receptor beta chains listed below, sequenced in a study of post-analysis software for immune sequencing data. No antigen has been identified for these receptors. Study conclusions and caveats: In patients, a few TRBV segments were more frequent than in controls, with TRBV5-6, TRBV5-1 and TRBV20-1 among them.

Sequencing libraries made from TCR beta cDNA carried unique molecular identifiers. In TCRdb, the PCR reads were re-called with MiXCR into one record per CDR3 protein. Here the sample spans some 260,000 distinct CDR3 sequences, approximately 34% being singletons. The source material was blood. The receptor set was obtained from a girl aged 10-17 years with multiple sclerosis.

The chain is built from TRBV10-3 and TRBJ2-7; TRBD2 agrees at 13 bases. The J call may be faulty, since TRBJ2-5 better matches the DNA end. The CDR3 sequence is 14 residues long. CDR1 is ENHRY, CDR2 SYGVKD, per germline. CDR3 coding DNA: TGTGCCATCGTGACTAGCGGGAGGCGGGAGACCCAGTACTTC. Translating gives CAIVTSGRRETQYF.

This clonotype was observed a handful of times. The J gene is TRBJ1-5, the V gene TRBV20-1; D possibly corresponds to TRBD1 (6 bases). The CDR3 totals 15 residues. Trimming removed 4 bases at V and 6 bases at J, with 19 bases between. Germline lookup yields CDR1 DFQATT and CDR2 SNEGSKA (reference sequence). This CDR3 is CSATKGGGGGQPQHF. The CDR3 DNA is TGCAGTGCTACTAAAGGGGGGGGTGGAGGTCAGCCCCAGCATTTT.

This clonotype was counted many times. The rearrangement joins TRBV20-1 to TRBJ2-3, with 7 nucleotides matching TRBD2. The J segment lost 5 bases and the V segment lost 4 bases, leaving 12 bases of the junction unmatched. The CDR3 extends over 15 amino acids. In germline, CDR1 is DFQATT, CDR2 SNEGSKA (reference sequence). Written as DNA, the CDR3 is TGCAGTGCTACCCTTTCGAGCGGGGTTATAGATACGCAGTATTTT. Translating it yields CSATLSSGVIDTQYF.

This clonotype was observed a single time. V usage is TRBV5-1 and J usage is TRBJ2-5; D remains unclear. The J call may be faulty, since TRBJ2-7 better matches the DNA end. Germline V lookup: CDR1 SGHRS, CDR2 YFSETQ. CDR3 length: 15 amino acids. The CDR3 region has the DNA TGCGCCAGCAGCTTGGGTGGGTCTTTAACCTACGAGCAGTACTTC. Its translation: CASSLGGSLTYEQYF.

This clonotype has just a few counts. This chain uses TRBV12-3 or TRBV12-4 with TRBJ1-1; possible D gene TRBD1, 5 bases. This CDR3 has 13 residues. V was shortened by 3 bases and J by 2 bases, with 7 bases between the two germline ends. The DNA of the CDR3 is TGTGCCAGCAGTTTCGACAGAAACACTGAAGCTTTCTTT. Protein product: CASSFDRNTEAFF.

Ten or more counts support this clonotype. CDR3 loop: CASSKLDRYRDSYEQYF. The CDR3 DNA follows: TGTGCCAGCAGCAAATTGGATCGGTACAGGGACTCCTACGAGCAGTACTTC. V is TRBV21-1 and J is TRBJ2-7; the listed D gene, TRBD1, was not tested against the DNA. TRBV21-1 is a known pseudogene. The CDR3 extends over 17 amino acids.

Points on this clonotype: It may be a read error: a sequence one base away is much more abundant. The chain carries TRBV12-3 or TRBV12-4 and TRBJ2-5, with TRBD2 as a possible D gene (5 bases). This CDR3 is built from 12 residues. The germline V and J ends were trimmed by 4 bases and 5 bases, with 8 bases remaining between them. CDR3 in amino acids: CASSYGEETQYF. The CDR3 DNA sequence: TGTGCCAGCAGTTACGGGGAGGAGACCCAGTACTTC.

At least ten counts were recorded for this clonotype. V is TRBV10-3 and J is TRBJ2-3, with 7 bases identical to TRBD2. CDR1 and CDR2 from the germline V gene are ENHRY and SYGVKD. With 6 bases clipped from V and 4 bases from J, the junction kept 13 bases outside the gene matches. This CDR3 is built from 16 residues. The CDR3 is CAIRKQQAGESDTQYF. As DNA, the CDR3 is TGTGCCATCAGAAAGCAGCAGGCGGGGGAATCAGATACGCAGTATTTT.

This clonotype was found many times. The chain links TRBV25-1 to TRBJ2-1; 8 bases line up with TRBD2. CDR1 and CDR2 from the germline V gene are MGHDK and SYGVNS. The CDR3 is made up of 17 amino acids. V lost 2 bases and J lost 2; bases outside the gene matches: 8. CDR3 in amino acids: CASSEPGLAEAYNEQFF. CDR3 nucleotide sequence: TGTGCCAGCAGTGAACCTGGACTAGCCGAGGCCTACAATGAGCAGTTCTTC.

The CDR3 reads CASQGGGSYNEQFF. CDR3 in DNA: TGTGCCAGCCAAGGGGGGGGAAGCTACAATGAGCAGTTCTTC. The chain has TRBV2 and TRBJ2-1; D is possibly TRBD2 (7 bases). V was cut by 8 bases and J by 3 bases, with 14 bases left in between. The germline CDR1 and CDR2 sequences are SNHLY and FYNNEI. The CDR3 runs to 14 residues.

The rearrangement links TRBV4-2 to TRBJ2-6; D gene ambiguous. CDR3 length: 14 residues. The V gene's germline CDR1 is LGHNA and CDR2 YNFKEQ. Trimming cost V 4 bases and J 4 bases, with 8 bases left between them. The chain's CDR3 is CASSPTVGANVLTF. The CDR3 DNA is TGTGCCAGCAGCCCTACTGTCGGGGCCAACGTCCTGACTTTC.

In this sample, this clonotype turned up many times. The genes are TRBV6-2 or TRBV6-3 and TRBJ2-4; D is uncertain. This CDR3 has 18 amino acids. The germline CDR1 and CDR2 sequences are MNHEY and SVGEGT. The V gene lost 0 bases and the J gene lost 0 bases, with 15 bases spanning the gap. The CDR3 loop is CASSYSRLDGLAKNIQYF. The CDR3 DNA reads as TGTGCCAGCAGTTACTCGAGGTTGGATGGCTTAGCCAAAAACATTCAGTACTTC.

At least ten counts were recorded for this clonotype. The J gene is TRBJ2-4, the V gene TRBV4-1, with a tentative D call TRBD1 (7 bases). The CDR3 extends over 15 amino acids. CDR1 and CDR2 from the germline V gene are MGHRA and YSYEKL. The ends were cut back, 4 bases at V and 5 bases at J, with 15 bases in the middle. The CDR3 loop is CASSRQEGAQNIQYF. The CDR3 region has the DNA TGCGCCAGCAGCCGCCAGGAGGGGGCTCAAAACATTCAGTACTTC.

Ten or more counts support this clonotype. The chain couples TRBV6-4 to TRBJ2-1; TRBD2 matches 8 bases. Trimming took 2 bases from V and 4 from J; bases not matched to a gene: 7. The CDR3 spans 16 residues. Per the germline V gene, CDR1 is MRHNA and CDR2 is SNTAGT. CDR3 in amino acids: CASSDSAGGGYNEQFF. CDR3 sequence (DNA): TGTGCCAGCAGTGACAGCGCGGGGGGAGGATACAATGAGCAGTTCTTC.

This clonotype has only a few counts. This sequence joins TRBV10-3 and TRBJ2-5; D perhaps matches TRBD2 (6 bases). The V end was cut by 0 bases, the J end by 9 bases, with 8 bases between. Germline lookup yields CDR1 ENHRY and CDR2 SYGVKD. CDR3 size: 12 residues. CDR3 region: CAISESREAQYF. The CDR3, as DNA: TGTGCCATCAGTGAGTCCAGGGAGGCCCAGTACTTC.

Ten or more counts support this clonotype. The rearrangement joins TRBV6-1 to TRBJ1-2; D possibly corresponds to TRBD1 (6 bases). The CDR3 consists of 14 residues. Trimming stripped 5 bases from V and 4 bases from J, with 14 bases between. CDR1 is MNHNS and CDR2 is SASEGT in the germline V gene. The CDR3 DNA sequence: TGTGCCAGCAGTCCCAGCAGGGGTGGCTATGGCTACACCTTC. Residues: CASSPSRGGYGYTF.

The chain combines TRBV4-2 with TRBJ2-1; D possibly corresponds to TRBD2 (5 bases). The J call could be wrong; TRBJ2-7 is a better fit for the DNA end. This CDR3 is 16 amino acids long. Looked up from germline, CDR1 is LGHNA and CDR2 is YNFKEQ. The CDR3 sequence: CASSQGRLAGLDEQYF. The CDR3 region has the DNA TGTGCCAGCAGCCAAGGCCGTCTAGCAGGTCTCGATGAGCAGTACTTC.

This clonotype was picked up many times. V usage is TRBV12-5 and J usage is TRBJ2-5, with 12 bases fitting TRBD2. The germline V gene encodes CDR1 LGHNT and CDR2 FRNRAP. The CDR3 extends over 15 amino acids. V was pared by 1 base and J by 3 bases, with 0 bases of the junction left unmatched. In DNA form, the CDR3 reads TGTGCTAGTGGTTTGGGACTAGCGGGAGAAGAGACCCAGTACTTC. Translation: CASGLGLAGEETQYF.

The chain is built from TRBV29-1 and TRBJ2-1; 13 positions match TRBD2. Germline CDR1 is SQVTM and CDR2 is ANQGSEA. Trimming cost V 7 bases and J 3 bases; bases outside gene matches: 9. CDR3 length equals 16 residues. The CDR3 nucleotides are TGCAGCGCCACCGGGACTAGCGGGGCCGTCTACAATGAGCAGTTCTTC. Protein product: CSATGTSGAVYNEQFF.

This clonotype was detected ten times or more. The V and J genes are TRBV6-2 or TRBV6-3 and TRBJ2-5; D uncertain. V lost 7 bases, J lost 0 bases, and 6 bases lay in between. Germline V gives CDR1 MNHEY, CDR2 SVGEGT. This CDR3 spans 12 amino acids. CDR3 protein: CASNLYQETQYF. In DNA, the CDR3 is TGTGCCAGCAATTTGTACCAAGAGACCCAGTACTTC.

This clonotype was found a few times. The rearrangement joins TRBV3-1 to TRBJ1-1; D perhaps matches TRBD1 (6 bases). Trimming cost V 1 base and J 6 bases, with 12 bases left between them. The CDR3 totals 14 residues. Germline V gene sequence: CDR1 LGHDT, CDR2 YNNKEL (reference sequence). The CDR3 sequence is CASSQVGGRSEAFF. For the CDR3, the DNA is TGTGCCAGCAGCCAAGTAGGGGGGCGGTCTGAAGCTTTCTTT.

This clonotype was counted only a few times. V usage is TRBV18 and J usage is TRBJ1-5; D not resolved. The CDR3 covers 12 residues. Trimming left V 2 bases short and J 6 bases short, with 5 bases between. The germline gives CDR1 KGHSH, CDR2 LQKENI. The CDR3 loop is CASSPGVQPQHF. CDR3 bases: TGTGCCAGCTCACCAGGGGTTCAGCCCCAGCATTTT.

This clonotype has ten or more counts. The gene calls are TRBV29-1 and TRBJ2-5; TRBD2 matches 7 bases. The CDR3 has 14 amino acids. Germline values: CDR1 SQVTM, CDR2 ANQGSEA. V shed 8 bases, J shed 2 bases, and the junction held 11 bases outside the gene matches. This CDR3 reads CSSTSGTRQETQYF. CDR3 DNA: TGCAGCTCTACCAGCGGGACTCGTCAAGAGACCCAGTACTTC.

This clonotype was detected many times. The V gene is TRBV5-5, the J gene TRBJ2-1; 8 bases agree with TRBD1. J gave up 4 bases and V 0 bases, and 3 bases lay outside the gene matches. The CDR3 spans 15 residues. Germline V CDR1 and CDR2: SGHKS, YYEKEE (reference sequence). In DNA form, the CDR3 reads TGTGCCAGCAGCTTGGTGGGACAGGCTTACAATGAGCAGTTCTTC. Protein sequence: CASSLVGQAYNEQFF.

Notes on this clonotype: This may be a read error, as it is one base from a much larger clone. This chain joins TRBV7-2 and TRBJ2-3, with D perhaps matching TRBD1 or TRBD2 (6 bases each). This CDR3 is built from 12 residues. Per germline, CDR1 SGHTA and CDR2 FQGNSA. The CDR3, as DNA: TGTGCTATCACAAGGGGGGCAGATACGCAGTATTTT. This codes for CAITRGADTQYF.

This chain connects TRBV2 to TRBJ1-2; 9 bases align to TRBD1. In germline, CDR1 is SNHLY, CDR2 FYNNEI. V shed 1 base, J shed 6 bases, and the junction held 3 bases outside the gene matches. The CDR3 extends over 14 amino acids. DNA for the CDR3: TGTGCCAGCAGTGAAGAGGGACAGGGCGATGGCTACACCTTC. It encodes CASSEEGQGDGYTF. Combining the CDR3 with reference TRBV2 and TRBJ1-2 gives the whole variable domain EPEVTQTPSHQVTQMGQEVILRCVPISNHLYFYWYRQILGQKVEFLVSFYNNEISEKSEIFDDQFSVERPDGSNFTLKIRSTKLEDSAMYFCASSEEGQGDGYTFGSGTRLTVV.

This clonotype was picked up many times. The chain is built from TRBV11-2 and TRBJ2-3, with 11 bases identical to TRBD2. CDR1 and CDR2 (germline): SGHAT, FQNNGV. The CDR3 has 19 amino acids. V was pared by 5 bases and J by 2 bases, with 15 bases of the junction left unmatched. CDR3 nucleotides: TGTGCCAGCAGCGATTGGACTAGCGGGTCCTCGTTCCTCACAGATACGCAGTATTTT. Translating it yields CASSDWTSGSSFLTDTQYF.

V is TRBV5-1 and J is TRBJ1-1, with D possibly being TRBD1 (5 bases). The CDR3 has 16 residues. Germline V CDR1 and CDR2: SGHRS, YFSETQ. The ends were cut back, 0 bases at V and 1 base at J, with 13 bases in the middle. CDR3 sequence: CASSLEMTVSNTEAFF. The CDR3 region has the DNA TGCGCCAGCAGCTTGGAAATGACAGTTTCGAACACTGAAGCTTTCTTT.

The V call is TRBV12-3 or TRBV12-4, the J call TRBJ2-1; the match to TRBD2 covers 9 bases. The trim removed 8 bases at V and 7 bases at J, leaving 18 bases unmatched. The length of the CDR3 is 17 residues. The CDR3 DNA follows: TGTGCCAGCCGGCCCGGGGGTAGCGGGGGCCTGGGTAATGAGCAGTTCTTC. Translation gives CASRPGGSGGLGNEQFF.

As regards this clonotype: This may stem from a read error, because a much larger clone lies one nucleotide away. The rearrangement uses TRBV6-6 and TRBJ1-2; D is uncertain. CDR1 MNHNY and CDR2 SVGAGI come from the germline V gene (reference sequence). This CDR3 is 14 amino acids long. Here the CDR3 reads CASRDPNTNYGHTF. The CDR3 region has the DNA TGTGCCAGCAGAGATCCCAATACTAACTATGGCCACACCTTC.

V gene TRBV10-3 combines with J gene TRBJ1-5; D is uncertain. Germline V gives CDR1 ENHRY, CDR2 SYGVKD. Trimming took 10 bases from V and 2 from J, leaving 12 bases between them. This CDR3 comprises 13 residues. Written as DNA, the CDR3 is TGTGCCACATGGGGTATGGGCAATCAGCCCCAGCATTTT. Translated: CATWGMGNQPQHF.

Turning to this clonotype: A much larger clone lies one base from this, so it may be a read error. The genes are TRBV11-2 and TRBJ2-1, with 10 bases aligning to TRBD2. The CDR3 spans 15 residues. The germline V gene encodes CDR1 SGHAT and CDR2 FQNNGV. CDR3 coding DNA: TGTGCCAGCAGCTTAGAGCCTAGCGGGAGCAATGGGCAGTTCTTC. Protein product: CASSLEPSGSNGQFF. The entire variable domain, with the rest obtained from reference TRBV11-2 and TRBJ2-1, is as follows: EAGVAQSPRYKIIEKRQSVAFWCNPISGHATLYWYQQILGQGPKLLIQFQNNGVVDDSQLPKDRFSAERLKGVDSTLKIQPAKLEDSAVYLCASSLEPSGSNGQFFGPGTRLTVL.